Listed below are T cell receptor beta chains from one sample, sequenced in a study of blood T cells in healthy people across ages. TCRdb reprocessed the 5' RACE reads via MiXCR and lists one record per CDR3 protein. The sample consists of 540,000 or so distinct CDR3 sequences, under 55% of them appearing once. Sequenced material: blood. The receptors were gathered from a man aged 80 or over in good health. Each CDR3 is given with its conserved first and last residue. A D gene is named only where the DNA matches it firmly. A clone size is listed for some rows: how often the clone was seen (once, few, many), or a class if it is expanded.

DNA: TGTGCCAGCAGCTCTACAGGAGCAACTAATGAAAAACTGTTTTTT
CDR3: CASSSTGATNEKLFF
size: .
length: 15
D: .
J: TRBJ1-4
V: TRBV5-6

DNA: TGTGCCAGCAGCTTAATCGGGACCACTTCCTACGAGCAGTACTTC
CDR3: CASSLIGTTSYEQYF
size: .
length: 15
D: .
J: TRBJ2-7
V: TRBV7-8

DNA: TGCAGTGCTAGACGGGACATCAATCAGCCCCAGCATTTT
CDR3: CSARRDINQPQHF
size: .
length: 13
D: .
J: TRBJ1-5
V: TRBV20-1

DNA: TGTGCCATCAGGAGGGGACATGGAGCCAAAAACATTCAGTACTTC
CDR3: CAIRRGHGAKNIQYF
size: .
length: 15
D: .
J: TRBJ2-4
V: TRBV10-3

DNA: TGCAGTGCTAGAGATCTGAGGAGCGGACTTCAAGAGACCCAGTACTTC
CDR3: CSARDLRSGLQETQYF
size: .
length: 16
D: .
J: TRBJ2-5
V: TRBV20-1

DNA: TGTGCCACACGGTCAGGGAGCTATGGCTACACCTTC
CDR3: CATRSGSYGYTF
size: many
length: 12
D: .
J: TRBJ1-2
V: TRBV6-5

DNA: TGTGCCAGCAGTTACGCAGGGCAAAACATTCAGTACTTC
CDR3: CASSYAGQNIQYF
size: few
length: 13
D: .
J: TRBJ2-4
V: TRBV6-2/TRBV6-3

DNA: TGTGCCAGCAGCCAAGATAATCTAGCCAAAAACATTCAGTACTTC
CDR3: CASSQDNLAKNIQYF
size: .
length: 15
D: .
J: TRBJ2-4
V: TRBV3-1

DNA: TGTGCCAGCAGTTTAGGGCAGAATAATCAGCCCCAGCATTTT
CDR3: CASSLGQNNQPQHF
size: .
length: 14
D: .
J: TRBJ1-5
V: TRBV12-3/TRBV12-4

DNA: TGCGCCAGCAGCTTGGCGGAGAGCTCCTACAATGAGCAGTTCTTC
CDR3: CASSLAESSYNEQFF
size: few
length: 15
D: .
J: TRBJ2-1
V: TRBV5-1

DNA: TGTGCCAGCAGAGGGCTAGCGGGTCCCAGGGATGAGCAGTTCTTC
CDR3: CASRGLAGPRDEQFF
size: .
length: 15
D: TRBD2
J: TRBJ2-1
V: TRBV28

DNA: TGCAGCGTTGATGCGGGCCAGGCCCTGGCCGGTACGCAGTATTTT
CDR3: CSVDAGQALAGTQYF
size: .
length: 15
D: .
J: TRBJ2-3
V: TRBV29-1

DNA: TGTGCCAGCAGTTCGACGACACAGATTAGGAGGGAAAAACTGTTTTTT
CDR3: CASSSTTQIRREKLFF
size: .
length: 16
D: .
J: TRBJ1-4
V: TRBV28

DNA: TGTGCCAGCACCGGTAGTAGGCCCTATGGCTACACCTTC
CDR3: CASTGSRPYGYTF
size: few
length: 13
D: .
J: TRBJ1-2
V: TRBV2

DNA: TGTGCCAGCAGTTTATCAGGGACCTATGGCTACACCTTC
CDR3: CASSLSGTYGYTF
size: many
length: 13
D: .
J: TRBJ1-2
V: TRBV6-5

DNA: TGTGCCAGCAGTTACGTACAGGGGGGCGGTGAGCAGTTCTTC
CDR3: CASSYVQGGGEQFF
size: many
length: 14
D: TRBD1
J: TRBJ2-1
V: TRBV6-6

DNA: TGTGCCATCAGTGAGCGGGGGACAGGGTCATCCTACGAGCAGTACTTC
CDR3: CAISERGTGSSYEQYF
size: .
length: 16
D: TRBD1
J: TRBJ2-7
V: TRBV10-3

DNA: TGCAGCGTGGAGGGTAGCTCCTACAATGAGCAGTTCTTC
CDR3: CSVEGSSYNEQFF
size: .
length: 13
D: .
J: TRBJ2-1
V: TRBV29-1

DNA: TGCAGTGCTAGATCCACGTATGGCTACACCTTC
CDR3: CSARSTYGYTF
size: .
length: 11
D: .
J: TRBJ1-2
V: TRBV20-1

DNA: TGCAGTGTCCCCTCGAGATTGGGGAGTGGTTTCTTT
CDR3: CSVPSRLGSGFF
size: few
length: 12
D: .
J: TRBJ1-1
V: TRBV20-1

DNA: TGTGCCAGCAGTTACTCCCCTAGCGACTCCTACAATGAGCAGTTCTTC
CDR3: CASSYSPSDSYNEQFF
size: many
length: 16
D: .
J: TRBJ2-1
V: TRBV6-5

DNA: TGTGCCAGCAGCGTAGGTGACGGCTCCTACAATGAGCAGTTCTTC
CDR3: CASSVGDGSYNEQFF
size: few
length: 15
D: .
J: TRBJ2-1
V: TRBV9

DNA: TGTGCCAGCAGCCAAGCCTGGGGCCCAAACACTGAAGCTTTCTTT
CDR3: CASSQAWGPNTEAFF
size: once
length: 15
D: .
J: TRBJ1-1
V: TRBV3-1

DNA: TGTGCCAGCAGCTCCGACAACAGGTCCATTCAGTACTTC
CDR3: CASSSDNRSIQYF
size: few
length: 13
D: .
J: TRBJ2-4
V: TRBV7-2

DNA: TGTGCCAGCAGTTTCCAACTCCAGATGCAGTTCTTC
CDR3: CASSFQLQMQFF
size: .
length: 12
D: .
J: TRBJ2-1
V: TRBV28

DNA: TGTGCCAGCAGTGAGGGGACAGGGAGCAATCAGCCCCAGCATTTT
CDR3: CASSEGTGSNQPQHF
size: once
length: 15
D: TRBD1
J: TRBJ1-5
V: TRBV2

DNA: TGTGCCAGCAGTTACCTTGACAGGGAGACCCAGTACTTC
CDR3: CASSYLDRETQYF
size: many
length: 13
D: .
J: TRBJ2-5
V: TRBV6-6